This entry lists 19 T cell receptor beta chains sequenced from one sample in a study of HIV-infected patients and healthy controls. Follow-up blood was drawn about 14 weeks, roughly three months, after antiretroviral therapy began. All unsorted peripheral T cells were captured because whole blood was used without fractionation. Reverse transcription used 450 to 650 ng RNA and constant-region primers for alpha and beta. Separate chain-specific third strand synthesis with multiplexing indices produced the alpha and beta libraries. TCRdb used MiXCR to reprocess the 5' RACE reads, holding one entry per CDR3 protein. The table has roughly 6,600 distinct CDR3 sequences, about 10% seen once. The sample was blood, taken during antiretroviral therapy. These receptors came from an adult with HIV infection.

There are many counts of this clonotype. The chain carries TRBV5-4 and TRBJ1-5, with D uncertain. The V and J ends lost 1 base and 7 bases respectively, with 12 bases between them. This CDR3 contains 14 residues. CDR1 SGHNT and CDR2 YYREEE come from the germline V gene (reference sequence). The CDR3 region is CASSLWYNWQPQHF. CDR3 DNA sequence: TGTGCCAGCAGCTTGTGGTACAACTGGCAGCCCCAGCATTTT.

This clonotype was counted a few times. The chain uses TRBV3-1 and TRBJ1-2, with D possibly being TRBD1 (5 bases). Germline V gene lookup returns CDR1 LGHDT and CDR2 YNNKEL (reference sequence). Trimming removed 5 bases from V and 1 base from J, with 11 bases in between. The CDR3 sequence is 14 residues long. CDR3 DNA: TGTGCCAGCAGCAACCGGGGGAGTAACTATGGCTACACCTTC. It yields the protein CASSNRGSNYGYTF.

This clonotype is medium-sized in the sample. The V gene is TRBV5-1, the J gene TRBJ2-5, with D perhaps TRBD1 or TRBD2 (6 bases each). The CDR3 runs 15 residues. Germline V gives CDR1 SGHRS, CDR2 YFSETQ. The germline V and J ends were trimmed by 5 bases and 4 bases, with 18 bases remaining between them. The CDR3: CASSRQTPGAETQYF. Written as DNA, the CDR3 is TGCGCCAGCAGTAGGCAGACTCCGGGGGCAGAGACCCAGTACTTC.

This clonotype was counted ten times or more. J is TRBJ2-2 and V is TRBV28, with TRBD2 as a possible D gene (6 bases). The ends were cut back, 3 bases at V and 5 bases at J, with 7 bases in the middle. Germline V CDR1 and CDR2: MDHEN, SYDVKM. CDR3 length: 13 residues. The CDR3 sequence is CASSFRGTGELFF. The CDR3 DNA is TGTGCCAGCAGTTTCCGGGGGACCGGGGAGCTGTTTTTT.

This clonotype was observed many times. The V call is TRBV7-3, the J call TRBJ2-1, with 11 bases identical to TRBD2. The CDR3 length is 14 residues. The ends lost 2 bases at V and 6 bases at J; junction bases unmatched: 0. The V gene's germline CDR1 is SGHTA and CDR2 FQGTGA. The CDR3 sequence is CASSLLAGGNEQFF. Here the CDR3 DNA reads TGTGCCAGCAGCTTACTAGCGGGGGGCAATGAGCAGTTCTTC.

This clonotype has ten or more counts. The chain employs TRBV5-5 and TRBJ2-4, with TRBD2 as a possible D gene (6 bases). With 4 bases removed from V and 3 bases from J, the gap between germline ends came to 11 bases. The CDR3 is made up of 14 amino acids. The germline gives CDR1 SGHKS, CDR2 YYEKEE (reference sequence). Written as DNA, the CDR3 is TGTGCCAGCAGCCCTCCGGGAGACAAAAACATTCAGTACTTC. This encodes CASSPPGDKNIQYF.

This clonotype showed up just a few times. The chain has TRBV15 and TRBJ2-1; TRBD1 matches 9 bases. V lost 1 base to trimming and J lost 7 bases; unmatched junction nucleotides: 5. CDR3 length: 15 residues. Germline V gene data show CDR1 as LNHNV and CDR2 as YYDKDF (reference sequence). The CDR3 DNA follows: TGTGCCACCAGCAGAGGGGACAGGGTAGGGAATGAGCAGTTCTTC. This sequence encodes CATSRGDRVGNEQFF.

This chain joins TRBV29-1 and TRBJ2-1, with D unresolved. CDR3 length: 13 residues. In germline, CDR1 is SQVTM, CDR2 ANQGSEA. Trimming left V 4 bases short and J 4 bases short, with 11 bases between. This CDR3 reads CSVGLSSYNEQFF. Written as DNA, the CDR3 is TGCAGCGTTGGCCTCTCTAGTTACAATGAGCAGTTCTTC.

This clonotype is medium-sized in the sample. This chain joins TRBV28 and TRBJ2-5; D possibly matches TRBD1 or TRBD2 (5 bases each). The ends were cut back, 4 bases at V and 6 bases at J, with 12 bases in the middle. CDR3 length equals 13 residues. Per germline, CDR1 MDHEN and CDR2 SYDVKM. The CDR3 region is CASSSTGLKTQYF. CDR3 coding DNA: TGTGCCAGCAGTTCCACGGGGCTAAAGACCCAGTACTTC.

This chain links TRBV3-1 with TRBJ1-4; tentative D call: TRBD1 (5 bases). The CDR3 runs 15 residues. Trimming cost V 4 bases and J 8 bases, with 17 bases left between them. Germline CDR1 LGHDT, CDR2 YNNKEL (reference sequence). The CDR3 here is CASSPDGGPEEKLFF. The CDR3 DNA is TGTGCCAGCAGCCCTGACGGGGGACCAGAGGAAAAACTGTTTTTT.

This clonotype is classed as medium-sized. This sequence joins TRBV20-1 and TRBJ1-5, with D perhaps TRBD1 (6 bases). CDR3 length: 13 amino acids. V was trimmed by 6 bases and J by 2 bases, leaving 11 bases between them. Per the germline V gene, CDR1 is DFQATT and CDR2 is SNEGSKA (reference sequence). The CDR3 protein is CSARGTGNQPQHF. In nucleotides, the CDR3 is TGCAGTGCCAGGGGAACGGGCAATCAGCCCCAGCATTTT.

Judged by abundance, this clonotype is medium-sized. J is TRBJ1-1 and V is TRBV5-4; tentative D call: TRBD1 (5 bases). V lost 1 base and J lost 4, with 14 bases in between. Germline V gives CDR1 SGHNT, CDR2 YYREEE (reference sequence). The CDR3 extends over 15 amino acids. CDR3: CASSLYASGTTEAFF. The DNA for the CDR3 is TGTGCCAGCAGCTTGTACGCATCAGGGACCACTGAAGCTTTCTTT.

This clonotype showed up many times. The chain links TRBV5-5 to TRBJ2-7, with 10 bases lining up with TRBD1. Germline V gene sequence: CDR1 SGHKS, CDR2 YYEKEE (reference sequence). The CDR3 is 15 amino acids. V was clipped by 4 bases and J by 2 bases; unmatched bases: 6. The CDR3 loop is CASSPGTGAAYEQYF. The CDR3 DNA sequence: TGTGCCAGCAGCCCCGGGACAGGGGCAGCCTACGAGCAGTACTTC.

This clonotype is classed as medium-sized. V gene TRBV7-8 combines with J gene TRBJ2-3; 9 bases are a match to TRBD1. With V trimmed by 0 bases and J by 3 bases, 4 bases remained unmatched. There are 16 residues in the CDR3. Germline CDR1 is SGHVS and CDR2 is FQNEAQ. The CDR3 region is CASSLAHRGRTDTQYF. The CDR3 DNA is TGTGCCAGCAGCTTAGCGCACAGGGGGCGGACAGATACGCAGTATTTT.

In this sample, this clonotype is medium-sized (0.01 to 0.1%). V and J are TRBV11-2 and TRBJ2-1; D gene ambiguous. Trimming took 5 bases from V and 10 from J, leaving 12 bases between them. This CDR3 region has 12 residues. The germline V gene has CDR1 SGHAT and CDR2 FQNNGV. The CDR3 protein is CASSPRLGEQFF. The CDR3 DNA follows: TGTGCCAGCAGCCCTAGGCTTGGGGAGCAGTTCTTC.

In this sample, this clonotype turned up many times. This chain links TRBV16 with TRBJ1-1; 7 bases line up with TRBD1. The junction had 8 bases not matched to a gene; V was cut back by 6 bases and J by 7 bases. This CDR3 contains 13 residues. The germline V gene has CDR1 KGHSY and CDR2 FQNENV. The CDR3 spells CASRLGRTGEAFF. The CDR3 bases are TGTGCCAGCAGACTCGGGAGGACAGGTGAAGCTTTCTTT.

The table lists this clonotype with many counts. The chain has TRBV12-3 or TRBV12-4 and TRBJ1-5; unclear D gene. This CDR3 region has 16 residues. Trimming removed 3 bases from V and 0 bases from J, with 12 bases in between. CDR3 nucleotide sequence: TGTGCCAGCAGTTTCGACACGTTTTATAGCAATCAGCCCCAGCATTTT. Translated, it gives CASSFDTFYSNQPQHF.

This clonotype was seen at least ten times. The chain couples TRBV9 to TRBJ1-2; 7 bases match TRBD1. Germline-derived CDR1 and CDR2 are SGDLS and YYNGEE. V was pared by 3 bases and J by 2 bases, with 10 bases of the junction left unmatched. CDR3 length equals 16 residues. As DNA, the CDR3 is TGTGCCAGCAGCGCCGGGACAGCCTATATCAACTATGGCTACACCTTC. This sequence encodes CASSAGTAYINYGYTF.

By sample share, this clonotype is medium-sized (0.01 to 0.1%). The chain recombines TRBV6-5 with TRBJ2-5; 7 bases match TRBD2. With V trimmed by 4 bases and J by 6 bases, 14 bases remained unmatched. The CDR3 loop spans 16 amino acids. Germline-derived CDR1 and CDR2 are MNHEY and SVGAGI. CDR3 loop: CASSSGAPQRGQTQYF. The CDR3 DNA follows: TGTGCCAGCAGTTCCGGCGCCCCGCAGCGGGGACAGACCCAGTACTTC.